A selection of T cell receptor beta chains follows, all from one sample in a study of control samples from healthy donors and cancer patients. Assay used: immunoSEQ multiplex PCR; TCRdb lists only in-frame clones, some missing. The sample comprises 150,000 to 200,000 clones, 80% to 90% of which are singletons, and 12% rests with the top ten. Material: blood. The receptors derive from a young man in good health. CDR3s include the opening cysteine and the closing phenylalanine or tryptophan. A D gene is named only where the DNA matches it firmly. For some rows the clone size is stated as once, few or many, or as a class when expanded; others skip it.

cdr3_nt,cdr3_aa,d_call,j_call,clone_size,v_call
TGTGCCAGCAGCTTAGGCCCGCCACGGGTTAGTCAGCCCCAGCATTTT,CASSLGPPRVSQPQHF,.,TRBJ1-5,few,TRBV7-2
TGTGCCAGCATCTCGGGCGGGGGAAACAGCGGCTTCGGTGAGCAGTTCTTC,CASISGGGNSGFGEQFF,TRBD2,TRBJ2-1,once,TRBV28
TGTGCCAGCAGGCATCTAGCGGGGGTTGGAGAGACCCAGTACTTC,CASRHLAGVGETQYF,TRBD2,TRBJ2-5,.,TRBV3-1/TRBV3-2
TGTGCCAGCAGCTCACCCACAGGGGGCGGTAACACCGGGGAGCTGTTTTTT,CASSSPTGGGNTGELFF,TRBD1,TRBJ2-2,.,TRBV7-9
TGTGCCAGCAGCCCCGATACAGGATCCCCCTACGAGCAGTACTTC,CASSPDTGSPYEQYF,.,TRBJ2-7,.,TRBV7-9
TGTGCCAGCAGCCCTTCGGTCGCGAACACTGAAGCTTTCTTT,CASSPSVANTEAFF,.,TRBJ1-1,.,TRBV7-8
TGCGCCAGCAGCTCGAACCCGGGACAGGGACTTCCCTACACCTTC,CASSSNPGQGLPYTF,TRBD1,TRBJ1-2,.,TRBV5-1
TGTGCCAGTAGTCCCGGGGGCCTGTCAAACGAGCAGTACTTC,CASSPGGLSNEQYF,.,TRBJ2-7,.,TRBV19
TGTGCCAGCAGTTTACGGCGTAAGGGGGGGGAAAAACTGTTTTTT,CASSLRRKGGEKLFF,.,TRBJ1-4,.,TRBV27
TGTGCCAGCAGGGTACTTGGACAGTCTGACGAAAAACTGTTTTTT,CASRVLGQSDEKLFF,.,TRBJ1-4,.,TRBV6-5
TGTGCCAGCAGCTCCCAGGAGGCTAGCGGGAGTCACGGGTATGAGCAGTTCTTC,CASSSQEASGSHGYEQFF,TRBD2,TRBJ2-1,.,TRBV27
TGTGCCAGCATTTCTCTACGGGGGCGCGTTGAAAAACTGTTTTTT,CASISLRGRVEKLFF,.,TRBJ1-4,.,TRBV2
TGTGCCAGCAGTTACGAACGGGGGGCAAGACAGCCCCAGCATTTT,CASSYERGARQPQHF,.,TRBJ1-5,.,TRBV6-2/TRBV6-3
TGTGCCAGCAGTACCGGACAGGCGGCGGGGACTGAAGCTTTCTTT,CASSTGQAAGTEAFF,TRBD1,TRBJ1-1,.,TRBV2
TGTGCCAGCAGCCCGGGGGGGGAGCGGGAGCAGTTCTTC,CASSPGGEREQFF,TRBD2,TRBJ2-1,.,TRBV5-4
TGTGCCAGCAGCTGGGCCGTTGGGGTCCACCTGAGCTCCTACGAGCAGTACTTC,CASSWAVGVHLSSYEQYF,.,TRBJ2-7,.,TRBV11-2
TGTGCCAGCAGTGATTTACTGGACATGGTCGAGCCCCAGCATTTT,CASSDLLDMVEPQHF,.,TRBJ1-5,once,TRBV6-1
TGTGCCAGCAGCCAACAGGGTGAAGGATATGGCTACACCTTC,CASSQQGEGYGYTF,.,TRBJ1-2,.,TRBV28
TGTGCCAGCAGCTCGCGGAGCTTGTATAGGGGGGATCAGCCCCAGCATTTT,CASSSRSLYRGDQPQHF,.,TRBJ1-5,once,TRBV5-6
TGTGCCACCAGTGAGTCGGGGGTACCCCCCAATCAGCCCCAGCATTTT,CATSESGVPPNQPQHF,.,TRBJ1-5,.,TRBV24-1
TGTGCCAGCAGTTTCAGTCGAGGGACAGATACGCAGTATTTT,CASSFSRGTDTQYF,.,TRBJ2-3,.,TRBV27
TGTGCCAGCAGCCCGGCGACAGGGACTTATTACTATGGCTACACCTTC,CASSPATGTYYYGYTF,TRBD1,TRBJ1-2,.,TRBV3-1/TRBV3-2